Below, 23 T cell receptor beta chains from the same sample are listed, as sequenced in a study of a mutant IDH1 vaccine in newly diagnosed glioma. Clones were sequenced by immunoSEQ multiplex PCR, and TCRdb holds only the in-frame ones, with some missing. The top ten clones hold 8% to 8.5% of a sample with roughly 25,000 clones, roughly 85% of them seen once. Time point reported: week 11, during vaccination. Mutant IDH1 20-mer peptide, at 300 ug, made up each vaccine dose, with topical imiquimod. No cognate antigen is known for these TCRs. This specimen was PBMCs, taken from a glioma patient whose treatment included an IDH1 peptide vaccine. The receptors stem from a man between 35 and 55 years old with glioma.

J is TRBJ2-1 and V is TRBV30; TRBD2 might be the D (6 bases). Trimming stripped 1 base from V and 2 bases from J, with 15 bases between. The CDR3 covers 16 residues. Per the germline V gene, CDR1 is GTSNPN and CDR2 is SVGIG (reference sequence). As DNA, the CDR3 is TGTGCCTGGAGTGGGGTTAGCGGCCTCCCCTACAATGAGCAGTTCTTC. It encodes CAWSGVSGLPYNEQFF.

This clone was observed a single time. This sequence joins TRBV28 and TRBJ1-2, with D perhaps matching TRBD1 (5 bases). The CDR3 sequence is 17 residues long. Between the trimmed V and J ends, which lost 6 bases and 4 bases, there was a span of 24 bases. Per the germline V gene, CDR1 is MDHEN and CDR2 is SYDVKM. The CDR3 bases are TGTGCCAGCAGCCCACCCATCCCGGGGGTTGGCGGCTATGGCTACACCTTC. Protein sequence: CASSPPIPGVGGYGYTF.

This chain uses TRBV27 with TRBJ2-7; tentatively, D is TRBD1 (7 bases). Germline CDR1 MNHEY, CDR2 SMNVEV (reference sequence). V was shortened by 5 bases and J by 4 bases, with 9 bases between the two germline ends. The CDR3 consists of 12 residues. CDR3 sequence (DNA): TGTGCCAGCAGTCCAGGGGGGTACGAGCAGTACTTC. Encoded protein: CASSPGGYEQYF.

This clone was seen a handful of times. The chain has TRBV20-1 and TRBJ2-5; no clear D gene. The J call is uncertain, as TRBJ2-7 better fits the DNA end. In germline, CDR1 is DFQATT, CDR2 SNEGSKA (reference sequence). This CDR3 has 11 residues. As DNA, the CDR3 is TGCAGTGCTAGTAACCCTGACGAGCAGTACTTC. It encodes CSASNPDEQYF.

Here the CDR3 DNA reads TGTGCCAGCAGTTACTCTGTAGCGGGAATCACAGATACGCAGTATTTT. The encoded protein is CASSYSVAGITDTQYF. The V call is TRBV6-5, the J call TRBJ2-3; 8 bases are a match to TRBD2. V trimming: 0 bases; J trimming: 2 bases; junction bases outside the gene matches: 4. Germline CDR1 MNHEY, CDR2 SVGAGI. The CDR3 runs 16 residues.

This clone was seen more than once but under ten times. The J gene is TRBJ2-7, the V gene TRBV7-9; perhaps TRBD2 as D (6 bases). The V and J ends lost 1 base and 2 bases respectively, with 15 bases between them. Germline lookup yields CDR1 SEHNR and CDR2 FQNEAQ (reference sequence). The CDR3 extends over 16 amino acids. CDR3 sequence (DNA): TGTGCCAGCAGCTTAGGTGGAGGGACCTTAACCTACGAGCAGTACTTC. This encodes CASSLGGGTLTYEQYF. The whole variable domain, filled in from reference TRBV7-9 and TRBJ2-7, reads DTGVSQNPRHKITKRGQNVTFRCDPISEHNRLYWYRQTLGQGPEFLTYFQNEAQLEKSRLLSDRFSAERPKGSFSTLEIQRTEQGDSAMYLCASSLGGGTLTYEQYFGPGTRLTVT.

The CDR3 is CATSRDISETGTYNSPLHF. The CDR3 DNA is TGTGCCACCAGCAGAGATATTTCTGAGACAGGGACCTATAATTCACCCCTCCACTTT. V is TRBV15 and J is TRBJ1-6, with 7 bases matching TRBD1. After removal of 0 bases from V and 2 bases from J, the junction contained 10 bases not matched to a gene. The CDR3 covers 19 residues. The germline V gene encodes CDR1 LNHNV and CDR2 YYDKDF (reference sequence). Full variable domain (outside the CDR3, taken from reference TRBV15 and TRBJ1-6): DAMVIQNPRYQVTQFGKPVTLSCSQTLNHNVMYWYQQKSSQAPKLLFHYYDKDFNNEADTPDNFQSRRPNTSFCFLDIRSPGLGDTAMYLCATSRDISETGTYNSPLHFGNGTRLTVT.

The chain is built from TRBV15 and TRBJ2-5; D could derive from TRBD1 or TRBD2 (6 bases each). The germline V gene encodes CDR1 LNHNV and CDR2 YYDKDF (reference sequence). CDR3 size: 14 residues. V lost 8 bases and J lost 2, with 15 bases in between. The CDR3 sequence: CATGRGENQETQYF. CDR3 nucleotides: TGTGCCACCGGAAGGGGGGAGAATCAAGAGACCCAGTACTTC.

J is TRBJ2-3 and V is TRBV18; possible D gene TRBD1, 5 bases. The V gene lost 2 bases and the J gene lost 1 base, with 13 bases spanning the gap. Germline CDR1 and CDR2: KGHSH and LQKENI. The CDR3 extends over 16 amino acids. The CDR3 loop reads CASSPIGATGTDTQYF. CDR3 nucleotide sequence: TGTGCCAGCTCACCAATTGGGGCCACGGGCACAGATACGCAGTATTTT.

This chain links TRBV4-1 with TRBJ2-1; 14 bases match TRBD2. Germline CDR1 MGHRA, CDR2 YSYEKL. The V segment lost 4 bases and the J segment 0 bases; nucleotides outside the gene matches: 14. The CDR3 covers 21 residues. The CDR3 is CASSPPDGGTSGSFSYNEQFF. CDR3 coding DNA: TGCGCCAGCAGCCCCCCGGACGGGGGGACTAGCGGGAGCTTCTCCTACAATGAGCAGTTCTTC.

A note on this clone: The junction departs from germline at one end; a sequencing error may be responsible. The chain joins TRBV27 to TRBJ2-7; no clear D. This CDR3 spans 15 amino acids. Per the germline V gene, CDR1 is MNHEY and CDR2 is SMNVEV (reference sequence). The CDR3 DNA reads TGTGTCAGCAGTCCTACACAAACAGCCGTCGGCGAGCAGTACTTC. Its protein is CVSSPTQTAVGEQYF.

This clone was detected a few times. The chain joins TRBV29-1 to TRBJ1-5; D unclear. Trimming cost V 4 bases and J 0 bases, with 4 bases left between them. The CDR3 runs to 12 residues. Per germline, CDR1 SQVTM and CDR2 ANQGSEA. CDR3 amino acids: CSVVVSNQPQHF. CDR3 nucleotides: TGCAGCGTTGTAGTTAGCAATCAGCCCCAGCATTTT. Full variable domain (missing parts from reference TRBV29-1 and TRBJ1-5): SAVISQKPSRDICQRGTSLTIQCQVDSQVTMMFWYRQQPGQSLTLIATANQGSEATYESGFVIDKFPISRPNLTFSTLTVSNMSPEDSSIYLCSVVVSNQPQHFGDGTRLSIL.

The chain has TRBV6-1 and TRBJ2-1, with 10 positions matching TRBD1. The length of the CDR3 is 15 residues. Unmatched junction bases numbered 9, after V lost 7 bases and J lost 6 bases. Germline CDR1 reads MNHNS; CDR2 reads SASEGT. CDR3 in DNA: TGTGCCAGCACCCCCGGGACAGGGGTGGGCAATGAGCAGTTCTTC. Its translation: CASTPGTGVGNEQFF.

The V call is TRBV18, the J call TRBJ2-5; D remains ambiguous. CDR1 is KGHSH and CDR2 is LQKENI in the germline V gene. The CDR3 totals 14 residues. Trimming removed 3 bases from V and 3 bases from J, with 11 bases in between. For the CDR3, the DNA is TGTGCCAGCTCACCGGCTGGAAGGGAAGAGACCCAGTACTTC. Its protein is CASSPAGREETQYF.

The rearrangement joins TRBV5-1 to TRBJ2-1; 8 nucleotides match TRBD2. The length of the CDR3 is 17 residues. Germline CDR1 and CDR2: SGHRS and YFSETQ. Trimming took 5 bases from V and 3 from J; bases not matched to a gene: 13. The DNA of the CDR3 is TGCGCCAGCAGGGATGGTAGCGGGATGGGGGACTACAATGAGCAGTTCTTC. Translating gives CASRDGSGMGDYNEQFF.

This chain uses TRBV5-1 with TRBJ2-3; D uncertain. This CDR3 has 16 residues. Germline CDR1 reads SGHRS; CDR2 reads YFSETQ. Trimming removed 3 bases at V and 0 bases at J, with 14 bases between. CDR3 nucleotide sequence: TGCGCCAGCAGCTCGGATGGGCGCCGAAGCACAGATACGCAGTATTTT. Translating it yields CASSSDGRRSTDTQYF.

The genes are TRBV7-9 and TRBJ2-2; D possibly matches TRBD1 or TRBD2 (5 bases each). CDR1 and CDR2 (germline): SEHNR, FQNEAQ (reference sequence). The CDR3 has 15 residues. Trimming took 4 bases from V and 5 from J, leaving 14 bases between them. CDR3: CASSSFRGPTGELFF. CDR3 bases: TGTGCCAGCAGCTCCTTTAGGGGACCGACCGGGGAGCTGTTTTTT.

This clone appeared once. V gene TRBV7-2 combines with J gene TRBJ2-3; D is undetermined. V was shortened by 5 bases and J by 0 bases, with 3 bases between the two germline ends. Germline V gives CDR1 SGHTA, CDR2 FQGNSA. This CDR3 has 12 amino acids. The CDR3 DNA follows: TGTGCCAGCAGCCTAAGCACAGATACGCAGTATTTT. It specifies CASSLSTDTQYF.

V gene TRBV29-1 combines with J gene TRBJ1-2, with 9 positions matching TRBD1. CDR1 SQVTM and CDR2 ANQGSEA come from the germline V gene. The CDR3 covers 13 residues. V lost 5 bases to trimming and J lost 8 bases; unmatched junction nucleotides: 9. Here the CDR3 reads CSVPQGQGRGYTF. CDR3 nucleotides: TGCAGCGTTCCCCAAGGACAGGGGAGAGGCTACACCTTC.

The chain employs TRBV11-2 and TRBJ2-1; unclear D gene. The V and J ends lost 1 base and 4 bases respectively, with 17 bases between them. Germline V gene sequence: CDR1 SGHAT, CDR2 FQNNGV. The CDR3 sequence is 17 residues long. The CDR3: CASSLGGQVRWYNEQFF. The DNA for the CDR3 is TGTGCCAGCAGCTTAGGTGGTCAAGTGAGGTGGTACAATGAGCAGTTCTTC.

CDR3 loop: CASSFFRGDSPGYTF. The CDR3 nucleotides are TGTGCCAGCAGCTTTTTCAGGGGGGACAGCCCTGGCTACACCTTC. The chain couples TRBV7-2 to TRBJ1-2; 7 nucleotides align to TRBD1. The CDR3 sequence is 15 residues long. V dropped 3 bases and J dropped 7; count of bases not matched to a gene: 11. CDR1 is SGHTA, CDR2 FQGNSA, per germline.

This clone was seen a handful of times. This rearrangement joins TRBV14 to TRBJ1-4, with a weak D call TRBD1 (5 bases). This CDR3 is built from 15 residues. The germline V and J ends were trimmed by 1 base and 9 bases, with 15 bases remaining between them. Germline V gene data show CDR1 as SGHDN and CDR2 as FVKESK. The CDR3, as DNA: TGTGCCAGCAGCCAAGGGCGAGGGGAGGTCCAAAAACTGTTTTTT. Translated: CASSQGRGEVQKLFF.

The CDR3 bases are TGTGCCAGCAGCAACACCGCCGGCTACACCTTC. This codes for CASSNTAGYTF. The chain recombines TRBV11-3 with TRBJ1-2; D is unresolved. The germline V and J ends were trimmed by 5 bases and 8 bases, with 9 bases remaining between them. The CDR3 length is 11 residues. Germline V gene sequence: CDR1 SGHNT, CDR2 YENEEA.